The clone carrying this T cell receptor beta chain was seen only once. One end of the junction fails to match germline, which may point to a read error. Clones were sequenced by immunoSEQ multiplex PCR, and TCRdb holds only the in-frame ones, with some missing. The sample has approximately 94,000 clones; about 80% are singletons. These data come from a study of blood T cell repertoires in COVID-19. In the study overall: Samples of COVID-19 (acute and convalescent) were obtained from the United States, Italy and Spain. Sources were T cells, B-cell-depleted T cells, or PBMCs; the material itself was cDNA or gDNA.

Germline CDR1 and CDR2: MGHDK and SYGVNS. The CDR3 is 14 amino acids. The sample was peripheral blood. The chain couples TRBV25-1 to TRBJ2-1; D perhaps matches TRBD2 (5 bases). The sequence was obtained from a man in his 70s with active or convalescent COVID-19. The CDR3 reads CASSEPDSYHEQFF. In DNA form, the CDR3 reads TGTGCCAGCAGTGAACCGGACTCCTACCATGAGCAGTTCTTC.